This passage covers 26 T cell receptor beta chains from one sample sequenced in a study of PD-L1 blockade in urothelial cancer. Profiling relied on immunoSEQ multiplex PCR, and the TCRdb table lists in-frame clones only, not all of them. The sample lists roughly 43,000 clones, roughly 86% occurring once. This specimen consisted of PBMCs, obtained around atezolizumab (anti-PD-L1) treatment. These receptors were collected from a man aged 65-85 years with urothelial cancer.

The gene calls are TRBV19 and TRBJ2-3; maybe TRBD1 (5 bases). CDR3 length equals 12 residues. V dropped 2 bases and J dropped 6 bases, with 6 bases sitting between them. Germline assignment: CDR1 LNHDA and CDR2 SQIVND (reference sequence). CDR3 sequence (DNA): TGTGCCAGTAGTATACCAGGGGATACGCAGTATTTT. It specifies CASSIPGDTQYF.

The chain carries TRBV6-1 and TRBJ2-3; 9 nucleotides match TRBD2. The CDR3 has 17 residues. V lost 2 bases and J lost 0; bases outside the gene matches: 6. Germline V gives CDR1 MNHNS, CDR2 SASEGT. CDR3 in DNA: TGTGCCAGCAGTGAAATATCTAGCGGGACTAGCACAGATACGCAGTATTTT. Amino acids: CASSEISSGTSTDTQYF.

This clone is a singleton in its sample. This rearrangement joins TRBV4-2 to TRBJ2-3, with 7 bases aligning to TRBD2. Trimming cost V 0 bases and J 4 bases; bases outside gene matches: 10. CDR3 size: 17 residues. Per the germline V gene, CDR1 is LGHNA and CDR2 is YNFKEQ. The CDR3 region is CASSQDQGGRRADTQYF. The CDR3 DNA reads TGTGCCAGCAGCCAAGATCAGGGCGGGAGAAGGGCAGATACGCAGTATTTT.

The chain is built from TRBV28 and TRBJ2-7; D is perhaps TRBD1 (5 bases). In germline, CDR1 is MDHEN, CDR2 SYDVKM. The ends were cut back, 4 bases at V and 2 bases at J, with 9 bases in the middle. The CDR3 runs 13 residues. CDR3 DNA sequence: TGTGCCAGCAGTTGGGGCAAACCCTACGAGCAGTACTTC. As protein: CASSWGKPYEQYF.

The genes are TRBV27 and TRBJ1-1; 8 nucleotides align to TRBD1. The CDR3 is made up of 15 amino acids. J was trimmed by 5 bases and V by 0 bases; bases with no gene match: 5. Looked up from germline, CDR1 is MNHEY and CDR2 is SMNVEV (reference sequence). The CDR3 region is CASSLSSGGRTEAFF. The CDR3 DNA sequence: TGTGCCAGCAGTTTATCATCAGGGGGCAGGACTGAAGCTTTCTTT.

This rearrangement joins TRBV18 to TRBJ2-2, with D possibly being TRBD2 (6 bases). The CDR3 runs to 14 residues. Germline loops: CDR1 KGHSH, CDR2 LQKENI. With 5 bases removed from V and 7 bases from J, the gap between germline ends came to 14 bases. Here the CDR3 DNA reads TGTGCCAGCTCAGCCCCTAGCGTTCACGGGGAGCTGTTTTTT. This codes for CASSAPSVHGELFF.

J is TRBJ1-2 and V is TRBV6-1; D is unclear. Between the trimmed V and J ends, which lost 2 bases and 8 bases, there was a span of 15 bases. Germline-derived CDR1 and CDR2 are MNHNS and SASEGT. This CDR3 is 14 amino acids long. In DNA, the CDR3 is TGTGCCAGCAGTGAACCTACGGCCCGAGGAGGCTACACCTTC. Translating gives CASSEPTARGGYTF.

The chain links TRBV10-3 to TRBJ1-5; possible D gene TRBD1, 5 bases. In germline, CDR1 is ENHRY, CDR2 SYGVKD. Trimming shortened V by 4 bases and J by 4 bases, and 11 bases separated the two germline ends. The CDR3 is made up of 14 amino acids. CDR3 amino acids: CAISALGGNQPQHF. The CDR3, as DNA: TGTGCCATCAGTGCCCTGGGGGGTAATCAGCCCCAGCATTTT.

J is TRBJ1-4 and V is TRBV18, with TRBD1 matching over 10 bases. The V gene end was trimmed by 4 bases and the J gene end by 2 bases; junction bases not matched to a gene: 4. Per germline, CDR1 KGHSH and CDR2 LQKENI. The CDR3 spans 16 residues. The CDR3 sequence: CASSRETGGTNEKLFF. The DNA of the CDR3 is TGTGCCAGCTCACGAGAGACAGGGGGCACTAATGAAAAACTGTTTTTT. Supplemented by reference TRBV18 and TRBJ1-4, the full variable domain reads NAGVMQNPRHLVRRRGQEARLRCSPMKGHSHVYWYRQLPEEGLKFMVYLQKENIIDESGMPKERFSAEFPKEGPSILRIQQVVRGDSAAYFCASSRETGGTNEKLFFGSGTQLSVL.

This chain connects TRBV4-1 to TRBJ1-3, with D perhaps matching TRBD1 (5 bases). V lost 1 base to trimming and J lost 3 bases, with 10 bases between them. The length of the CDR3 is 15 residues. From germline, CDR1 is MGHRA and CDR2 YSYEKL. CDR3 protein: CASSQVLGVGNTIYF. Written as DNA, the CDR3 is TGCGCCAGCAGCCAAGTTCTAGGGGTTGGAAACACCATATATTTT.

The chain couples TRBV6-4 to TRBJ2-3; 7 nucleotides align to TRBD2. With V trimmed by 3 bases and J by 3 bases, 6 bases remained unmatched. Germline-derived CDR1 and CDR2 are MRHNA and SNTAGT. The CDR3 is 15 amino acids. CDR3 nucleotide sequence: TGTGCCAGCAGTGAGGGCGGGAGTAGTACAGATACGCAGTATTTT. Translating it yields CASSEGGSSTDTQYF.

This chain links TRBV4-1 with TRBJ2-5; 10 nucleotides align to TRBD1. The V segment lost 3 bases and the J segment 5 bases; nucleotides outside the gene matches: 12. The germline gives CDR1 MGHRA, CDR2 YSYEKL. The CDR3 has 17 amino acids. The CDR3 DNA reads as TGCGCCAGCAGCCAGGGGGACAGGGGCGGACGAGGGGAGACCCAGTACTTC. It specifies CASSQGDRGGRGETQYF.

The V call is TRBV7-2, the J call TRBJ1-2; 8 nucleotides match TRBD1. The germline V gene encodes CDR1 SGHTA and CDR2 FQGNSA. V lost 2 bases, J lost 4 bases, and 15 bases stayed unmatched. CDR3 size: 18 residues. The CDR3 DNA sequence: TGTGCCAGCAGCTTAACGGGACCGGGACAGGAGAGATTCTATGGCTACACCTTC. This encodes CASSLTGPGQERFYGYTF.

CDR3 residues: CASSYRGSDNEQFF. CDR3 bases: TGTGCCAGCAGTTACCGCGGGAGCGATAATGAGCAGTTCTTC. The rearrangement joins TRBV6-5 to TRBJ2-1, with 7 bases lining up with TRBD2. CDR1 is MNHEY and CDR2 is SVGAGI in the germline V gene. After removal of 2 bases from V and 7 bases from J, the junction contained 5 bases not matched to a gene. The CDR3 is 14 residues long.

This chain links TRBV6-5 with TRBJ2-7, with a weak D call TRBD2 (6 bases). CDR3 length: 13 residues. In germline, CDR1 is MNHEY, CDR2 SVGAGI. With 5 bases removed from V and 0 bases from J, the gap between germline ends came to 8 bases. The CDR3 reads CASSRTISYEQYF. CDR3 DNA: TGTGCCAGCAGTCGGACTATCTCCTACGAGCAGTACTTC.

This rearrangement joins TRBV6-1 to TRBJ2-5; TRBD1 aligns across 7 bases. CDR1 MNHNS and CDR2 SASEGT come from the germline V gene. Unmatched junction bases numbered 3, after V lost 6 bases and J lost 2 bases. The CDR3 is 13 amino acids. CDR3 in amino acids: CASSRQGQETQYF. DNA for the CDR3: TGTGCCAGCAGCCGACAGGGTCAAGAGACCCAGTACTTC.

The chain links TRBV30 to TRBJ2-5; D call uncertain. V dropped 1 base and J dropped 4 bases, with 16 bases sitting between them. The CDR3 is 15 amino acids. CDR1 is GTSNPN, CDR2 SVGIG, per germline (reference sequence). The CDR3 loop reads CAWSGSLRSRETQYF. CDR3 coding DNA: TGTGCCTGGAGTGGGTCGCTCCGGAGTAGAGAGACCCAGTACTTC.

The chain employs TRBV28 and TRBJ2-1; 11 bases match TRBD2. This CDR3 comprises 14 residues. Trimming cost V 5 bases and J 5 bases; bases outside gene matches: 2. CDR1 and CDR2 (germline): MDHEN, SYDVKM. As DNA, the CDR3 is TGTGCCAGCAGTCGACTAGCGGGGAACAATGAGCAGTTCTTC. It codes for CASSRLAGNNEQFF. Supplemented by reference TRBV28 and TRBJ2-1, the full variable domain reads DVKVTQSSRYLVKRTGEKVFLECVQDMDHENMFWYRQDPGLGLRLIYFSYDVKMKEKGDIPEGYSVSREKKERFSLILESASTNQTSMYLCASSRLAGNNEQFFGPGTRLTVL.

The chain uses TRBV6-1 and TRBJ1-5, with D hard to call. This CDR3 contains 13 residues. In germline, CDR1 is MNHNS, CDR2 SASEGT. Trimming shortened V by 4 bases and J by 4 bases, and 8 bases separated the two germline ends. CDR3 residues: CASSGSVNQPQHF. The CDR3 DNA sequence: TGTGCCAGCAGTGGTTCAGTGAATCAGCCCCAGCATTTT.

Only a few counts were recorded for this clone. J is TRBJ1-2 and V is TRBV5-4; the match to TRBD1 covers 9 bases. Germline trimming cut 4 bases from V and 8 bases from J; bases unmatched to any gene: 9. Germline CDR1 reads SGHNT; CDR2 reads YYREEE (reference sequence). This CDR3 has 14 amino acids. The CDR3 sequence is CASSDYRGLRGYTF. CDR3 in DNA: TGTGCCAGCAGCGATTACAGGGGGCTAAGGGGCTACACCTTC.

In this sample, this clone turned up a few times. The chain joins TRBV2 to TRBJ1-3; D perhaps matches TRBD1 (5 bases). With 7 bases removed from V and 0 bases from J, the gap between germline ends came to 13 bases. Germline V lookup: CDR1 SNHLY, CDR2 FYNNEI. The CDR3 consists of 15 residues. This CDR3 is CASTAGGNSGNTIYF. In DNA form, the CDR3 reads TGTGCCAGCACCGCGGGGGGGAACTCTGGAAACACCATATATTTT.

This chain connects TRBV28 to TRBJ2-7, with 7 bases lining up with TRBD1. In germline, CDR1 is MDHEN, CDR2 SYDVKM. The CDR3 contains 16 residues. V trimming: 5 bases; J trimming: 1 base; junction bases outside the gene matches: 11. The CDR3 protein is CASSGPTGIHSYEQYF. The DNA for the CDR3 is TGTGCCAGCAGTGGACCGACAGGGATCCATTCCTACGAGCAGTACTTC.

The genes are TRBV6-5 and TRBJ1-5; D perhaps matches TRBD1 (5 bases). The V end was cut by 0 bases, the J end by 7 bases, with 10 bases between. Germline loops: CDR1 MNHEY, CDR2 SVGAGI. CDR3 size: 14 residues. The CDR3 DNA follows: TGTGCCAGCAGTTACTCCCCCGGGGGGCAGCCCCAGCATTTT. Protein product: CASSYSPGGQPQHF.

The chain uses TRBV30 and TRBJ2-2, with unresolved D. Trimming left V 0 bases short and J 3 bases short, with 14 bases between. The length of the CDR3 is 16 residues. Germline V gene lookup returns CDR1 GTSNPN and CDR2 SVGIG (reference sequence). The CDR3 nucleotides read TGTGCCTGGAGTGTAAGACGCCACCAGGACACCGGGGAGCTGTTTTTT. The encoded protein is CAWSVRRHQDTGELFF.

This clone has more than one count but fewer than ten. CDR3 DNA sequence: TGCGCCAGCAGCCGGGAGCCACTTCCCTCCTACGAGCAGTACTTC. Residues: CASSREPLPSYEQYF. The chain carries TRBV4-3 and TRBJ2-7; D possibly corresponds to TRBD2 (5 bases). In germline, CDR1 is LGHNA, CDR2 YSLEER. The CDR3 loop spans 15 amino acids. Trimming stripped 4 bases from V and 0 bases from J, with 13 bases between.

V and J are TRBV6-1 and TRBJ1-5; D perhaps matches TRBD1 (5 bases). Trimming cost V 7 bases and J 6 bases, with 19 bases left between them. Germline V gene sequence: CDR1 MNHNS, CDR2 SASEGT. There are 15 residues in the CDR3. CDR3 region: CASISGISEGQPQHF. CDR3 in DNA: TGTGCCAGCATATCAGGGATTTCAGAAGGTCAGCCCCAGCATTTT.